The clone carrying this T cell receptor beta chain was observed a single time. Only United States sites treated participants with HIV. This record belongs to a study of long-term antiretroviral therapy in people with HIV. Study-level information: Sampling started about a decade before the 2015 immediate-ART recommendation.

immunoSEQ v3.0 was run at survey level. The data were produced by immunoSEQ multiplex PCR, yet TCRdb's version contains in-frame clones alone and is incomplete. The sample yields 25,000 to 30,000 clones, over 90% seen once. The material was unsorted PBMCs, obtained about 6.5 years after starting antiretroviral therapy. The source is a woman in her thirties or forties with HIV.

Here the CDR3 DNA reads TGTGCCAGCAGCGTAGACGTCCAGCGGGGGACCCAAGAGACCCAGTACTTC. Encoded protein: CASSVDVQRGTQETQYF. The V gene is TRBV9, the J gene TRBJ2-5; 8 bases are shared with TRBD2. V lost 0 bases, J lost 1 base, and 8 bases stayed unmatched. Germline assignment: CDR1 SGDLS and CDR2 YYNGEE. CDR3 length equals 17 residues.